The TCR beta chain under discussion was sequenced for a study of blood T cells in healthy people across ages. CDR1 is GTSNPN, CDR2 SVGIG, per germline (reference sequence). The CDR3 totals 16 residues. V gave up 0 bases and J gave up 6 bases; unmatched junction bases: 11. Caucasian, healthy and from Russia, the donors were aged between about 6 and 90. Per individual sample, total RNA of at least 5 micrograms was extracted. This clonotype was found once. What it recognizes is unknown. Using a J-beta primer mix together with a sample-barcoded 5' primer, a second PCR was run for roughly 6 to 11 cycles. TCRdb recomputed calls from the 5' RACE reads with MiXCR, one row per CDR3 protein. The sample lists about 680,000 distinct CDR3 sequences, about 52% seen once, with 25% to 35% in the top ten. General observations from the study: A strong correlation was found between TCR beta diversity and the percentage of naive T cells. Diversity figures based on one million T cells were deemed too low.

The specimen was blood. V usage is TRBV30 and J usage is TRBJ1-5, with TRBD1 identical over 7 bases. This receptor was identified in a woman aged 55-75 years in good health. CDR3 sequence (DNA): TGTGCCTGGAGTGTACACAGGGGAGGGAAGGGTCAGCCCCAGCATTTT. It is translated as CAWSVHRGGKGQPQHF.